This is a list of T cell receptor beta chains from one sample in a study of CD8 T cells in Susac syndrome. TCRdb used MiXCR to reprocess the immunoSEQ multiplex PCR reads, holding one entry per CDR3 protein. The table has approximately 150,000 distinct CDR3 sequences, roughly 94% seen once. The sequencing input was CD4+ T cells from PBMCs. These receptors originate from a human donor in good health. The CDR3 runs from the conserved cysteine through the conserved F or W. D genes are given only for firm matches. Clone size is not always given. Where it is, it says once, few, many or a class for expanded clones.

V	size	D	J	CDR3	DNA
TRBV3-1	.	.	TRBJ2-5	CASRDGGETQYF	TGTGCCAGCAGAGACGGAGGAGAGACCCAGTACTTC
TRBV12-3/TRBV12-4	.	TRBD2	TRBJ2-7	CASRRTSSDHEQYF	TGTGCCAGCAGACGGACTAGTTCGGACCACGAGCAGTACTTC
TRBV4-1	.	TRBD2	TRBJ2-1	CASSLLAGGPIEQFF	TGCGCCAGCAGCCTTTTAGCGGGAGGGCCCATTGAGCAGTTCTTC
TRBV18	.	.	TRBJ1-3	CASSPSTGDGNTIYF	TGTGCCAGCTCACCTTCGACAGGTGACGGAAACACCATATATTTT
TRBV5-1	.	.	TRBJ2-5	CASSLGGQQETQYF	TGCGCCAGCAGCTTGGGGGGACAACAAGAGACCCAGTACTTC
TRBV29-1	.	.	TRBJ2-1	CSVALTESKQFF	TGCAGCGTTGCACTCACGGAATCGAAGCAGTTCTTC
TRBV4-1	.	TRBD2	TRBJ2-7	CASSQGSSGSSREQYF	TGCGCCAGCAGCCAAGGGTCTAGCGGGAGTTCGAGGGAGCAGTACTTC
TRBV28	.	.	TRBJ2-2	CASSLLTANTGELFF	TGTGCCAGCAGTTTGTTAACCGCGAACACCGGGGAGCTGTTTTTT
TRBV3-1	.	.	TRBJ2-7	CASSHSGPISPTGEQYF	TGTGCCAGCAGCCACTCCGGGCCCATAAGTCCTACGGGCGAGCAGTACTTC
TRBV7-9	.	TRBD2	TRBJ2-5	CASSLPSGQQETQYF	TGTGCCAGCAGCTTACCTAGCGGGCAACAAGAGACCCAGTACTTC
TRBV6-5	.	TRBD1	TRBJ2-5	CASFSRDRALETQYF	TGTGCCAGCTTCTCAAGGGACAGAGCTTTGGAGACCCAGTACTTC
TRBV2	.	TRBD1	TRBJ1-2	CASSEFRGYGYTF	TGTGCCAGCAGTGAATTCAGGGGGTATGGCTACACCTTC
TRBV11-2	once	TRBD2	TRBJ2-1	CASSLLPGLAGTDEQFF	TGTGCCAGCAGCCTTCTCCCGGGACTAGCGGGAACGGATGAGCAGTTCTTC
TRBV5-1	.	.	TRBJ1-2	CASSLEGTHYGYTF	TGCGCCAGCAGCTTGGAGGGGACTCATTATGGCTACACCTTC
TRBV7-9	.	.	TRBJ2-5	CASSLYEKETQYF	TGTGCCAGCAGCTTATACGAAAAAGAGACCCAGTACTTC
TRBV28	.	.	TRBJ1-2	CASSLWTANYGYTF	TGTGCCAGCAGTTTATGGACAGCTAACTATGGCTACACCTTC
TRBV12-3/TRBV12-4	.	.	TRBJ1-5	CASNRQLNQPQHF	TGTGCCAGCAATCGACAGCTCAATCAGCCCCAGCATTTT
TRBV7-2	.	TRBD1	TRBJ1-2	CASSWDRMDGYTF	TGTGCCAGCAGCTGGGACAGGATGGATGGCTACACCTTC
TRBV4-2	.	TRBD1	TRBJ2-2	CASSRQRGQGASNTGELFF	TGTGCCAGCAGCCGCCAAAGGGGACAGGGGGCTTCGAACACCGGGGAGCTGTTTTTT
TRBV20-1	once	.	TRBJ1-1	CSARLGRRAGGTEAFF	TGCAGTGCTAGGCTCGGCCGAAGGGCGGGGGGCACTGAAGCTTTCTTT
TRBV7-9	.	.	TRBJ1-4	CASSSRPGQEANEKLFF	TGTGCCAGCAGCTCCCGCCCCGGGCAGGAGGCTAATGAAAAACTGTTTTTT
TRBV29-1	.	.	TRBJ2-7	CSVSQGPEQYF	TGCAGCGTATCTCAGGGCCCCGAGCAGTACTTC
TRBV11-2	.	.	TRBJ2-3	CASSPIEGHTQYF	TGTGCCAGCAGCCCTATCGAGGGGCATACGCAGTATTTT
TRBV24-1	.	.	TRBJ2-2	CATPGELFF	TGTGCCACGCCCGGGGAGCTGTTTTTT
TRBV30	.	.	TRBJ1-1	CAWSPNGNTEAFF	TGTGCCTGGAGTCCAAATGGGAACACTGAAGCTTTCTTT
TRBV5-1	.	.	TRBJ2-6	CASSVQGFSGANVLTF	TGCGCCAGCAGCGTCCAGGGATTCTCTGGGGCCAACGTCCTGACTTTC
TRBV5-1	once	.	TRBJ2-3	CASSSHPGTSTDTQYF	TGCGCCAGCAGCAGCCACCCCGGGACTAGCACAGATACGCAGTATTTT
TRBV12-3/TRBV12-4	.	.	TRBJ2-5	CASTLKGLGFGTQYF	TGTGCCAGCACCCTCAAGGGACTTGGGTTTGGGACCCAGTACTTC
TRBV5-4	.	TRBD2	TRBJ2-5	CASSGGGGRAPKETQYF	TGTGCCAGCAGCGGGGGTGGCGGGAGGGCCCCTAAAGAGACCCAGTACTTC
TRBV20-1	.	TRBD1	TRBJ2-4	CSAGTGTGIENIQYF	TGCAGTGCCGGTACCGGGACAGGGATCGAAAACATTCAGTACTTC
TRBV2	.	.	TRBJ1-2	CASSRDITPNYGYTF	TGTGCCAGCAGTCGTGACATCACCCCTAACTATGGCTACACCTTC
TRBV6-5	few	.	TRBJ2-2	CASSQTGELFF	TGTGCCAGCAGCCAGACCGGGGAGCTGTTTTTT
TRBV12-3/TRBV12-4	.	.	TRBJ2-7	CASGKTATKGQYF	TGTGCCAGCGGGAAGACGGCTACGAAAGGGCAGTACTTC
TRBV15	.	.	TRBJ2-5	CATSRGVETQYF	TGTGCCACCAGCAGAGGGGTTGAGACCCAGTACTTC
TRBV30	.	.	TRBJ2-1	CARGGAAYNEQFF	TGTGCCCGGGGCGGGGCGGCTTACAATGAGCAGTTCTTC
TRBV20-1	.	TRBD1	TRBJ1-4	CSSRDSTNEKLFF	TGCAGTTCCCGGGACAGTACTAATGAAAAACTGTTTTTT
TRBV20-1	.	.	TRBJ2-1	CSAKLVGNEQFF	TGCAGTGCTAAACTGGTGGGGAATGAGCAGTTCTTC
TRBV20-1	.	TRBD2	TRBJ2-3	CSASPSGGRLTDTQYF	TGCAGTGCTAGTCCTTCGGGCGGGAGGTTGACAGATACGCAGTATTTT
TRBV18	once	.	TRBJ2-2	CASSPQESGTGELFF	TGTGCCAGCTCACCACAGGAATCCGGCACCGGGGAGCTGTTTTTT
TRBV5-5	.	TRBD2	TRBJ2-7	CASSPRRLAVYEQYF	TGTGCCAGCAGCCCCCGGAGGCTAGCGGTCTACGAGCAGTACTTC
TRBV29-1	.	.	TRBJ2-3	CSARSDTQYF	TGCAGCGCCCGATCAGATACGCAGTATTTT
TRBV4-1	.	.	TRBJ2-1	CASSQVPAGSSREQFF	TGCGCCAGCAGCCAAGTACCAGCGGGCTCCTCTCGAGAGCAGTTCTTC
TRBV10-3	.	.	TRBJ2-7	CAISSGTSRGEQYF	TGTGCCATCAGCTCCGGGACCTCCAGGGGCGAGCAGTACTTC
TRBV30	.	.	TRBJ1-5	CAWTHGQSNQPQHF	TGTGCCTGGACCCACGGACAGAGTAATCAGCCCCAGCATTTT
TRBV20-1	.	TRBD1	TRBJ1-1	CRLQGGTEAFF	TGCAGGCTTCAGGGGGGGACTGAAGCTTTCTTT
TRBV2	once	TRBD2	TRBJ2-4	CASSEELAGGIQYF	TGTGCCAGCAGTGAAGAGTTAGCGGGAGGCATTCAGTACTTC
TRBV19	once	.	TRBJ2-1	CASSIDSYNEQFF	TGTGCCAGTAGTATTGACTCCTACAATGAGCAGTTCTTC
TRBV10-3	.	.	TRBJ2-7	CAIREGLSAVEQYF	TGTGCCATCAGGGAGGGACTCAGCGCTGTAGAGCAGTACTTC
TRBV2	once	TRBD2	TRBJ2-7	CASRYSGSDYEQYF	TGTGCCAGCAGGTATAGCGGGAGCGACTACGAGCAGTACTTC
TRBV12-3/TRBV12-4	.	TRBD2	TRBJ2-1	CASRPTSGSYNEQFF	TGTGCCAGCAGACCGACTAGCGGCTCCTACAATGAGCAGTTCTTC
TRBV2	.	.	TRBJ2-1	CASSDQGYNEQFF	TGTGCCAGCAGTGATCAGGGATACAATGAGCAGTTCTTC
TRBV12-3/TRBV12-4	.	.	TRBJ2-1	CASSWKFLAYNEQFF	TGTGCCAGCAGTTGGAAATTCCTAGCCTACAATGAGCAGTTCTTC
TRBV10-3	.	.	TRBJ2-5	CAISESTPGYQETQYF	TGTGCCATCAGTGAGTCGACTCCAGGGTACCAAGAGACCCAGTACTTC
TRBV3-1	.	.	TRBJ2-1	CASSQGGSSYNEQFF	TGTGCCAGCAGCCAAGGAGGTAGCTCCTACAATGAGCAGTTCTTC
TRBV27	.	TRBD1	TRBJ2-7	CASSPPSQGAGEQYF	TGTGCCAGCAGTCCACCCTCACAGGGGGCCGGGGAGCAGTACTTC
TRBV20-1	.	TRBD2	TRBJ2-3	CSAPRGVDTQYF	TGCAGTGCCCCTCGGGGGGTAGATACGCAGTATTTT
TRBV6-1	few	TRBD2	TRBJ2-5	CASSESGIRQETQYF	TGTGCCAGCAGTGAAAGCGGGATACGACAAGAGACCCAGTACTTC
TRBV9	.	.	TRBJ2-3	CASSSQRSTDTQYF	TGTGCCAGCAGCTCCCAACGGAGCACAGATACGCAGTATTTT
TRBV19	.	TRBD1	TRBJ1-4	CASSDTGTGNEKLFF	TGTGCCAGTAGTGACACCGGGACAGGGAATGAAAAACTGTTTTTT
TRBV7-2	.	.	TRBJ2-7	CASSLDTGRGEQYF	TGTGCCAGCAGCTTAGACACTGGGCGGGGAGAGCAGTACTTC